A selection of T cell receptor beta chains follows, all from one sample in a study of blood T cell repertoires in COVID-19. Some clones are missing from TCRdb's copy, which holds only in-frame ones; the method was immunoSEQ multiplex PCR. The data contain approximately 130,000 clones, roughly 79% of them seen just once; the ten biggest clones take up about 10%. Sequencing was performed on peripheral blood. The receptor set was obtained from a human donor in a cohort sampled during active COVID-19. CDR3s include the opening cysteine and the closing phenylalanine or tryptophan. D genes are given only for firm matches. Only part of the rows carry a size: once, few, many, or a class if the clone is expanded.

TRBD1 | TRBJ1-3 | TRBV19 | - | CASIRPGTGEDTIYF | TGTGCCAGTATCCGACCCGGGACAGGGGAGGACACCATATATTTT
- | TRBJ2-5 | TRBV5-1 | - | CASSLEQIGTQYF | TGCGCCAGCAGCTTGGAACAGATTGGGACCCAGTACTTC
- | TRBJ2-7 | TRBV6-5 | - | CASSAGISSSYEQYF | TGTGCCAGCAGCGCCGGGATATCGAGCTCCTACGAGCAGTACTTC
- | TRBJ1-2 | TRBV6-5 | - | CASSYSLDGQFYGYTF | TGTGCCAGCAGTTACTCGTTGGATGGACAGTTCTATGGCTACACCTTC
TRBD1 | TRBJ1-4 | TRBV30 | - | CAWTPGTGGHEKLFF | TGTGCCTGGACCCCCGGGACAGGGGGGCATGAAAAACTGTTTTTT
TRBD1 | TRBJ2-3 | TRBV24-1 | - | CATSKGQGTTDTQYF | TGTGCCACCAGTAAAGGACAGGGGACCACAGATACGCAGTATTTT
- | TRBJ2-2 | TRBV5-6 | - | CASILGGFTGELFF | TGTGCCAGCATCCTTGGAGGGTTCACCGGGGAGCTGTTTTTT
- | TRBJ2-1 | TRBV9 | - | CASSLRGGRSYNEQFF | TGTGCCAGCAGCTTGAGGGGGGGCCGCTCCTACAATGAGCAGTTCTTC
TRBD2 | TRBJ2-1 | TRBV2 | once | CASSEFGGGNVEQFF | TGTGCCAGCAGTGAATTCGGCGGGGGTAATGTTGAGCAGTTCTTC
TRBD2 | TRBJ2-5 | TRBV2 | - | CASRVGLQGEETQYF | TGTGCCAGCAGGGTGGGACTACAAGGGGAAGAAACCCAGTACTTC
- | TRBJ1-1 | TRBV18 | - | CASSPTQDMNTEAFF | TGTGCCAGCTCACCGACACAGGACATGAACACTGAAGCTTTCTTT
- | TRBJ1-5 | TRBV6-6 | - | CASSSRGYSNQPQHF | TGTGCCAGCAGTTCCCGGGGGTATAGCAATCAGCCCCAGCATTTT
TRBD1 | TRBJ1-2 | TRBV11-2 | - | CASSRGPGQGRKAYGYTF | TGTGCCAGCAGCCGAGGGCCGGGACAGGGGAGAAAGGCCTATGGCTACACCTTC
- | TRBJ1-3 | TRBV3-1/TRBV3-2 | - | CASSQESRVTRNTIYF | TGTGCCAGCAGCCAAGAGAGTCGGGTTACCCGGAACACCATATATTTT
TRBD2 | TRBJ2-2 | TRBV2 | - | CASSPGRGTSGGYGELFF | TGTGCCAGCAGCCCGGGACGCGGGACTAGCGGGGGATACGGGGAGCTGTTTTTT
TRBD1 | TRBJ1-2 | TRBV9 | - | CASSVGRDRDYGYTF | TGTGCCAGCAGCGTAGGGAGGGACAGGGACTATGGCTACACCTTC
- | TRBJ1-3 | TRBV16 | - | CASSQYPGNTIYF | TGTGCCAGCAGCCAATATCCAGGAAACACCATATATTTT
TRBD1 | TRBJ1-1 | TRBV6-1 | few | CASSDWDRMNTEAFF | TGTGCCAGCAGTGATTGGGACAGGATGAACACTGAAGCTTTCTTT